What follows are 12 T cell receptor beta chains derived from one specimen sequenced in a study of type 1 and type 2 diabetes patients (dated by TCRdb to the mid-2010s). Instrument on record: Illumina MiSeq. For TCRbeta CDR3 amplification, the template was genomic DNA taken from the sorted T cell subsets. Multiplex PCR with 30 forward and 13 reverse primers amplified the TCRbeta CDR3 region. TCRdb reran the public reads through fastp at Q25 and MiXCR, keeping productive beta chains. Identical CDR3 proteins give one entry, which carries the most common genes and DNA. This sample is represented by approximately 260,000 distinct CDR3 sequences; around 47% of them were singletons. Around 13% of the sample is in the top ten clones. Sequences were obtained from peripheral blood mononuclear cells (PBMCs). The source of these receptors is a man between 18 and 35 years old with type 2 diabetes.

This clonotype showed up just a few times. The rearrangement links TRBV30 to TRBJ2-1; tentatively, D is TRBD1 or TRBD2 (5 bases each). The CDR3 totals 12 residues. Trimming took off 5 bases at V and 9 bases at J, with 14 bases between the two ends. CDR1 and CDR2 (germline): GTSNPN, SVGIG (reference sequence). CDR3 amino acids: CAWGPGGGEQFF. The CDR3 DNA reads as TGTGCCTGGGGGCCCGGTGGGGGTGAGCAGTTCTTC.

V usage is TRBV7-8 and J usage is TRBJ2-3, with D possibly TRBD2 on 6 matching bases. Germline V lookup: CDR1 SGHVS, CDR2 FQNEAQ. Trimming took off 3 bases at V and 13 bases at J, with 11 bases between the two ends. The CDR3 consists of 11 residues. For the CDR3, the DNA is TGTGCCAGCAGCTTGGTCGGAGGGAAGTATTTT. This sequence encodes CASSLVGGKYF.

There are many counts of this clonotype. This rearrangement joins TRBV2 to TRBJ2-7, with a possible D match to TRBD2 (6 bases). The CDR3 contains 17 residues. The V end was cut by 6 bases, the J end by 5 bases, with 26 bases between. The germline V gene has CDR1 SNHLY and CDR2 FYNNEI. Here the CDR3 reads CASSSPAQGTQDHEQYF. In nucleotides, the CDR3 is TGTGCCAGCAGCTCCCCCGCACAAGGGACTCAAGATCACGAGCAGTACTTC.

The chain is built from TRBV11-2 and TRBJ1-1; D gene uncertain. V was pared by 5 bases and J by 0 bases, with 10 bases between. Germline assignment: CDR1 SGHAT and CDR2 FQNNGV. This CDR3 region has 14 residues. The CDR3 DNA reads TGTGCCAGCAGCCCACAGCTTATGAACACTGAAGCTTTCTTT. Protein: CASSPQLMNTEAFF.

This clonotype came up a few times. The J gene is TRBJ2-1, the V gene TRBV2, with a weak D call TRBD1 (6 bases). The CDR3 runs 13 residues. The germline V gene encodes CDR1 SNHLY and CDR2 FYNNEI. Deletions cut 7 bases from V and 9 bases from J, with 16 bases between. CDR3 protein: CASMKDSPSEQFF. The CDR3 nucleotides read TGTGCCAGCATGAAGGACAGCCCCAGTGAGCAGTTCTTC.

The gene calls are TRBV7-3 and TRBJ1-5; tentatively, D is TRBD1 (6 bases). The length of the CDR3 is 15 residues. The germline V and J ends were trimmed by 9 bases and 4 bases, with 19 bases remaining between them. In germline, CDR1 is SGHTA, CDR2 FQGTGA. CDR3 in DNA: TGTGCCAGTAGTATAACAGGGTACGGGAATCAGCCCCAGCATTTT. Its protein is CASSITGYGNQPQHF.

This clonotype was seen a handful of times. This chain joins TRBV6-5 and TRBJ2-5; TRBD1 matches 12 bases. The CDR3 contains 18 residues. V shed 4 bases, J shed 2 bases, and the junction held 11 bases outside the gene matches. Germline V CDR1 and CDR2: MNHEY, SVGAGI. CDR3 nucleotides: TGTGCCAGCAGTTCGGGACAGGGGGCGTTTTTAAGTCAAGAGACCCAGTACTTC. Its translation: CASSSGQGAFLSQETQYF.

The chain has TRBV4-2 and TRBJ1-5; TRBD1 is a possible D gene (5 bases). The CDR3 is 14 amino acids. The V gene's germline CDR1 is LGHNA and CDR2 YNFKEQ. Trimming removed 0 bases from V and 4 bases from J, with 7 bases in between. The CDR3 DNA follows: TGTGCCAGCAGCCAAGATGGGGGGAATCAGCCCCAGCATTTT. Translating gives CASSQDGGNQPQHF.

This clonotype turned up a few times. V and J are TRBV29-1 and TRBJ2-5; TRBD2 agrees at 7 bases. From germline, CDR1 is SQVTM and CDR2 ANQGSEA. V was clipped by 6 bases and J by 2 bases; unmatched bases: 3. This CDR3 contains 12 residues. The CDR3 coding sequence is TGCAGCGTCGCGGGGGAACAAGAGACCCAGTACTTC. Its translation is CSVAGEQETQYF. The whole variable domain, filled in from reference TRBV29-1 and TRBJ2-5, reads SAVISQKPSRDICQRGTSLTIQCQVDSQVTMMFWYRQQPGQSLTLIATANQGSEATYESGFVIDKFPISRPNLTFSTLTVSNMSPEDSSIYLCSVAGEQETQYFGPGTRLLVL.

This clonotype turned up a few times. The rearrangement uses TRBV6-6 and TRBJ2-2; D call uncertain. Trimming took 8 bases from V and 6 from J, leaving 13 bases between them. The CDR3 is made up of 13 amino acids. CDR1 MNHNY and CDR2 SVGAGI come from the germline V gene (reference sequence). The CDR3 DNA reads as TGTGCCAGCCAGTTCACCTCCTCCGGGGAGCTGTTTTTT. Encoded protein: CASQFTSSGELFF.

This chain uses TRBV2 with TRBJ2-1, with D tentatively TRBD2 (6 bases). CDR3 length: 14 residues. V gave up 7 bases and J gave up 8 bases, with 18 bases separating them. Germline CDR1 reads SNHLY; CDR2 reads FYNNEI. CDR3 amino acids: CASIPHGGGDEQFF. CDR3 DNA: TGTGCCAGCATACCCCACGGGGGTGGCGATGAGCAGTTCTTC.

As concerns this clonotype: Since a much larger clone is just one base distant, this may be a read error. CDR3 sequence: CSVGGTESYEQYF. For the CDR3, the DNA is TGCAGCGTTGGTGGGACGGAATCCTACGAGCAGTACTTC. The V gene is TRBV29-1, the J gene TRBJ2-7; TRBD1 or TRBD2 may be the D gene (5 bases each). Germline V gene sequence: CDR1 SQVTM, CDR2 ANQGSEA. CDR3 length: 13 residues. The ends were cut back, 4 bases at V and 1 base at J, with 11 bases in the middle.